This T cell receptor (beta chain) is drawn from a study of metastatic and nonmetastatic thyroid tumors. Study in general: Repertoire data that came from the blood and tumor or nodule tissue of malignant and benign thyroid patients were compared.

Authors' analysis steps: Using the CDR3 differences seen across clinicopathological groups, the authors built a distant-metastasis classifier for papillary thyroid cancer, which was meant to discriminate distant-metastatic patients. TCRdb re-called the PCR reads with MiXCR. What appears here as the V and J calls and clone size reflects TCRdb's work, not the paper's. The top ten hold 5.4% of the sample, which has about 23,000 clones, about 30% seen once. No treatment had been given to any patient before thyroid surgery. The TCR was taken from a female donor with papillary thyroid cancer or a benign thyroid nodule (not recorded which). Some clones in this sample may be carry-over from other donors' samples. What was sequenced was tumor tissue.

This chain's CDR3 is CAISDSMGSTEAFF. CDR3 DNA: TGTGCCATCAGTGATTCAATGGGATCCACTGAAGCTTTCTTT. The genes are TRBV10-3 and TRBJ1-1; D ambiguous. The germline V gene encodes CDR1 ENHRY and CDR2 SYGVKD. Trimming pared 3 bases from V and 4 bases from J, leaving 12 bases between. The CDR3 is 14 amino acids.